This entry features one TCR beta chain sequence. This record comes from a study of shared clonotypes between healthy human individuals. Measured with immunoSEQ multiplex PCR; TCRdb has only the in-frame clones, and not every one. The repertoire holds 450,000 to 500,000 clones, with 81% as singletons. Caucasian adults living in Nashville, Tennessee, provided all samples. V was shortened by 0 bases and J by 1 base, with 3 bases between the two germline ends. CDR3 length: 14 residues. The germline V gene has CDR1 MRHNA and CDR2 SNTAGT. The chain carries TRBV6-4 and TRBJ2-2; D gene unclear. The specimen was PBMCs. This receptor was obtained from a middle-aged woman in good health. Some clones in this sample may be carry-over from other donors' samples. CDR3 in amino acids: CASSDSENTGELFF. The CDR3 DNA is TGTGCCAGCAGTGACTCGGAGAACACCGGGGAGCTGTTTTTT.